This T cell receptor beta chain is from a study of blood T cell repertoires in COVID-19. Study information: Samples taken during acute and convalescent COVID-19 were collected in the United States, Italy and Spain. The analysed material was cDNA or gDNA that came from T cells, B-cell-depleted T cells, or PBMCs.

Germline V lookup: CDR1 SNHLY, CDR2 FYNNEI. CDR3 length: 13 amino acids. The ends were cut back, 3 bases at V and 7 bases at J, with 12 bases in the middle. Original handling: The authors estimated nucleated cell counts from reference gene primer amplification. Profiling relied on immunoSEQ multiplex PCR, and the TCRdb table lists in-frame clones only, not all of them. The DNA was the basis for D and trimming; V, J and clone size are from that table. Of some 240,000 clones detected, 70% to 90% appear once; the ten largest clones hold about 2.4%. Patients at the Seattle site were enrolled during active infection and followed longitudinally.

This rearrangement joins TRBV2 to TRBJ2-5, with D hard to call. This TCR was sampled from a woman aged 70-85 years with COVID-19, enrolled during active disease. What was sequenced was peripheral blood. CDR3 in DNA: TGTGCCAGCAGTGAGACATTTCCACGGACCCAGTACTTC. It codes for CASSETFPRTQYF.